This T cell receptor beta chain was recorded in a study of blood T cells in healthy people across ages. Sample donors were healthy Caucasian individuals that came from Russia, aged 6 to 90. Researchers collected about 9.1 milliliters of peripheral blood from every single donor. In the case of this clonotype: Its target is not known.

Study-level points and caveats: Roughly linear declines in TCR beta diversity per million T cells occurred with age.

Through a sample-barcoded 5' primer and a J-beta primer mix, a second PCR was run for roughly 6 to 11 cycles. Every single cDNA molecule received a tag from a template-switch adaptor with 12 random nucleotides. Each CDR3 protein is one row after TCRdb ran MiXCR on the 5' RACE reads. This sample has 700,000 to 1,000,000 distinct CDR3 sequences; 40% to 50% occur once, and the top ten carry around 21%. CDR1 and CDR2 (germline): SNHLY, FYNNEI. Trimming pared 4 bases from V and 3 bases from J, leaving 10 bases between. This CDR3 contains 13 residues. This clonotype was obtained from a man aged 60 to 75 in good health. Specimen: blood. This chain uses TRBV2 with TRBJ2-7; D may be TRBD1 (6 bases). CDR3 in amino acids: CASSGTAVYEQYF. The CDR3, as DNA: TGTGCCAGCAGTGGGACAGCAGTCTACGAGCAGTACTTC.